Below, one T cell receptor (beta chain) is given with its context. No antigen is known for it. No base quality values were provided; no much bigger clone lies one nucleotide off. Genomic DNA was extracted with the DNeasy Blood and Tissue Kit from 10,000 to 100,000 sorted cells per subset. The immunoSEQ service sequenced and mapped the TCRbeta V-J or V-D-J regions, with each sample reaching coverage above 8x. Per the original workflow: Analysis was restricted to productive rearrangements exported from the immunoSEQ Analyzer platform, and clonality was assessed using the 500 most abundant clones. The Morisita-Horn similarity index and the Jaccard index were used to quantify the overlap in repertoires between populations. In about 6 cancer patients, Morisita-Horn similarity was measured between the TCR repertoires of CD8 T-cell subsets. TCRdb stores this immuneACCESS table with in-frame sequences only. Part of the clones is absent; in the studies checked, under half of the shortfall reflects unresolved V genes, and no reason is known for the rest. V and J calls and clone size are as listed in that table; D and trimming were resolved from the DNA. Across this sample there are roughly 450 clones, with 70% to 85% seen only once. The ten largest account for under 55% of the sample.

The CDR3 runs 14 residues from the cysteine to the phenylalanine. Solely the CDR3 DNA is kept, with 42 bases framed from the first base. V is trimmed back by 7 bases and J by 4 bases, and the junction contains 5 bases that no gene match accounts for. As encoded in the germline V gene, CDR1 is SGHAT while CDR2 is FQNNGV. The data originate from a study of CD39 and CD103 CD8 tumor-infiltrating T cells listed by TCRdb under 2018. The study in broad terms: The repertoire comparisons shown came from four patients: one with an HPV-positive HNSCC, one with an HPV-negative HNSCC, one with ovarian cancer and one with melanoma. Deep sequencing of TCRbeta CDR3 was used to compare the repertoires of CD8 TIL subsets, defined by CD103 and CD39, against those of peripheral memory CD8 T cells. Summary of the overall study and its limitations: DP CD8 TILs appeared to be more oligoclonal than DN and SP CD8 TILs and blood memory CD8 T cells, with roughly 56-90% covered by the top 30 clonotypes. DP TIL clonotypes were rarely found in blood or uninvolved lymph node, whereas DN TIL clonotypes largely overlapped peripheral memory CD8 repertoires.

Patients were not receiving therapy at sample collection, though earlier treatments ranged from chemotherapy, radiotherapy, surgery and immunotherapy to none. After thawing, cells went through T lymphocyte enrichment using a negative-selection kit, with EpCAM beads added for tumor-infiltrating lymphocytes. For the CD8 TIL subsets, CD3+CD4-CD8+CD45RA- cells were FACS-sorted and divided into DN, SP and DP based on their expression of CD39 and CD103. Tumor specimens were minced and digested with hyaluronidase, collagenase and DNase for 1 h, filtered, Ficoll-enriched and cryopreserved. On a FACSAria II, each population was sorted to over 98% purity, and the resulting cell pellets were frozen for TCR sequencing with no culture step.

The material sequenced was CD39+ CD103+ CD8+ T cells sorted from the tumor. This specimen's cell subset or site label, per the study, means: CD103+CD39+ double-positive CD45RA- CD8 T cells. Recombination joined TRBV11-2 with TRBJ2-1; TRBD1 agrees with 9 junctional bases. The TCR originated in a human donor with head and neck squamous cell carcinoma. The DNA sequence reads TGTGCCAGCACCCGGGACAGGGATTACAATGAGCAGTTCTTC. Its translation reads: CASTRDRDYNEQFF. Beyond the CDR3, the reference TRBV11-2 and TRBJ2-1 genes provide the residues; the full variable domain reads: EAGVAQSPRYKIIEKRQSVAFWCNPISGHATLYWYQQILGQGPKLLIQFQNNGVVDDSQLPKDRFSAERLKGVDSTLKIQPAKLEDSAVYLCASTRDRDYNEQFFGPGTRLTVL.